A single sample is the source of the 26 T cell receptor beta chains below, sequenced in a study of blood T cell repertoires in COVID-19. TCRdb's copy holds only in-frame clones and misses some; the assay was immunoSEQ multiplex PCR. The sample yields tens of thousands of clones, roughly four fifths seen once. The material sequenced was peripheral blood. Source of these receptors: a woman aged 60 to 75 with acute or convalescent COVID-19.

This clone occurred a few times. This chain connects TRBV30 to TRBJ2-5, with D possibly matching TRBD2 (7 bases). Trimming cost V 0 bases and J 5 bases, with 16 bases left between them. Per the germline V gene, CDR1 is GTSNPN and CDR2 is SVGIG (reference sequence). The CDR3 sequence is 15 residues long. Here the CDR3 DNA reads TGTGCCTGGAGTGTAGGGGGACTAACTTCGGAGACCCAGTACTTC. Translating it yields CAWSVGGLTSETQYF.

J is TRBJ2-3 and V is TRBV5-1, with 7 bases aligning to TRBD1. This CDR3 comprises 14 residues. Trimming took 4 bases from V and 1 from J; bases not matched to a gene: 3. Per germline, CDR1 SGHRS and CDR2 YFSETQ. CDR3 protein: CASSPGTGTDTQYF. CDR3 coding DNA: TGCGCCAGCAGCCCCGGGACAGGCACAGATACGCAGTATTTT. The entire variable domain, with the rest obtained from reference TRBV5-1 and TRBJ2-3, is as follows: KAGVTQTPRYLIKTRGQQVTLSCSPISGHRSVSWYQQTPGQGLQFLFEYFSETQRNKGNFPGRFSGRQFSNSRSEMNVSTLELGDSALYLCASSPGTGTDTQYFGPGTRLTVL.

The chain couples TRBV29-1 to TRBJ1-2, with D possibly TRBD1 on 6 matching bases. Germline V gives CDR1 SQVTM, CDR2 ANQGSEA. The CDR3 sequence is 13 residues long. The germline V and J ends were trimmed by 6 bases and 2 bases, with 13 bases remaining between them. CDR3 in amino acids: CSVGMTGNYGYTF. The CDR3 bases are TGCAGCGTGGGGATGACAGGAAACTATGGCTACACCTTC.

The chain combines TRBV19 with TRBJ2-3, with TRBD2 matching over 7 bases. With 9 bases clipped from V and 2 bases from J, the junction kept 11 bases outside the gene matches. The CDR3 loop spans 15 amino acids. Germline V gives CDR1 LNHDA, CDR2 SQIVND (reference sequence). The CDR3 DNA reads as TGTGCCAGCAGCTCTAGCGGAGGCATCACAGATACGCAGTATTTT. Protein product: CASSSSGGITDTQYF.

This clone has just one count. One junction end disagrees with the germline gene, perhaps due to a read error. The CDR3 region has the DNA TGCGCCAGCAGCTTGCGCCTACAGGGGGGCTCCCACGAGCAGTACTTC. As protein: CASSLRLQGGSHEQYF. The chain joins TRBV5-1 to TRBJ2-7; 8 nucleotides align to TRBD1. The CDR3 consists of 16 residues. Germline assignment: CDR1 SGHRS and CDR2 YFSETQ.

The chain recombines TRBV28 with TRBJ2-5; the match to TRBD2 covers 11 bases. V lost 5 bases and J lost 2; bases outside the gene matches: 7. This CDR3 is 16 amino acids long. Germline CDR1 MDHEN, CDR2 SYDVKM. The CDR3 here is CASSPRIAGGQETQYF. Here the CDR3 DNA reads TGTGCCAGCAGTCCGAGGATAGCGGGGGGGCAAGAGACCCAGTACTTC.

The chain recombines TRBV19 with TRBJ1-1; 8 bases agree with TRBD1. The CDR3 is 14 amino acids. CDR1 LNHDA and CDR2 SQIVND come from the germline V gene (reference sequence). V was pared by 8 bases and J by 7 bases, with 12 bases of the junction left unmatched. CDR3 bases: TGTGCCAGTCTCTCGTCTCAGGGGGCGTATGAAGCTTTCTTT. This codes for CASLSSQGAYEAFF.

This sequence joins TRBV24-1 and TRBJ2-3, with TRBD2 identical over 10 bases. The CDR3 length is 17 residues. Trimming cost V 3 bases and J 1 base; bases outside gene matches: 6. Germline lookup yields CDR1 KGHDR and CDR2 SFDVKD. The DNA of the CDR3 is TGTGCCACCAGTGATGCCTCAGGGACTAGCGGCACAGATACGCAGTATTTT. Encoded protein: CATSDASGTSGTDTQYF.

This clone appeared once. The chain uses TRBV24-1 and TRBJ2-1, with unresolved D. The ends were cut back, 7 bases at V and 4 bases at J, with 13 bases in the middle. Germline V gene sequence: CDR1 KGHDR, CDR2 SFDVKD. The CDR3 totals 14 residues. CDR3 sequence: CATRPDGSYNEQFF. The DNA of the CDR3 is TGTGCCACCAGGCCCGACGGGTCGTACAATGAGCAGTTCTTC.

The rearrangement links TRBV5-6 to TRBJ1-2; a possible D gene is TRBD1 (5 bases). Germline-derived CDR1 and CDR2 are SGHDT and YYEEEE. The CDR3 sequence is 14 residues long. Between the trimmed V and J ends, which lost 4 bases and 7 bases, there was a span of 17 bases. Written as DNA, the CDR3 is TGTGCCAGCAGCCCAACAGGAACCGGTCGTGGCTACACCTTC. Amino acid sequence: CASSPTGTGRGYTF.

This clone was seen only a few times. The chain recombines TRBV29-1 with TRBJ1-2; D is ambiguous. Trimming left V 4 bases short and J 2 bases short, with 11 bases between. This CDR3 has 13 amino acids. Germline V lookup: CDR1 SQVTM, CDR2 ANQGSEA. CDR3 loop: CSVGSGINYGYTF. The CDR3 DNA is TGCAGCGTTGGCTCAGGCATAAACTATGGCTACACCTTC.

The genes are TRBV6-5 and TRBJ1-2, with 7 bases fitting TRBD1. CDR3 length equals 14 residues. V trimming: 6 bases; J trimming: 1 base; junction bases outside the gene matches: 5. Germline V lookup: CDR1 MNHEY, CDR2 SVGAGI. The CDR3 bases are TGTGCCAGCAGCCCCGGGACAGATAACTATGGCTACACCTTC. Protein: CASSPGTDNYGYTF.

The rearrangement joins TRBV28 to TRBJ2-7; tentative D call: TRBD1 (8 bases). The CDR3 is 15 amino acids. CDR1 and CDR2 (germline): MDHEN, SYDVKM. Trimming stripped 3 bases from V and 3 bases from J, with 15 bases between. CDR3 nucleotides: TGTGCCAGCAGTTTCACAGGGGGGGTCTACTACGAGCAGTACTTC. Amino acid sequence: CASSFTGGVYYEQYF.

This chain links TRBV20-1 with TRBJ1-1; D perhaps matches TRBD1 (5 bases). Trimming shortened V by 7 bases and J by 8 bases, and 11 bases separated the two germline ends. CDR3 length: 10 amino acids. CDR1 and CDR2 from the germline V gene are DFQATT and SNEGSKA (reference sequence). CDR3: CSVSRGEAFF. CDR3 coding DNA: TGCAGTGTGAGTCGGGGGGAAGCTTTCTTT.

The V gene is TRBV27, the J gene TRBJ2-2; D unclear. The CDR3 has 14 amino acids. From germline, CDR1 is MNHEY and CDR2 SMNVEV (reference sequence). Trimming removed 3 bases at V and 1 base at J, with 6 bases between. The CDR3 spells CASSFGGNTGELFF. As DNA, the CDR3 is TGTGCCAGCAGTTTCGGCGGGAACACCGGGGAGCTGTTTTTT.

CDR3 amino acids: CASSSDRLNRMGSNQPQHF. In DNA form, the CDR3 reads TGTGCCAGCAGTTCCGACAGGCTAAATCGGATGGGGAGCAATCAGCCCCAGCATTTT. The chain has TRBV28 and TRBJ1-5, with a weak D call TRBD1 (6 bases). Deletions cut 4 bases from V and 1 base from J, with 23 bases between. Germline-derived CDR1 and CDR2 are MDHEN and SYDVKM. This CDR3 is 19 amino acids long.

The rearrangement links TRBV7-6 to TRBJ2-1; 7 bases align to TRBD2. V lost 1 base to trimming and J lost 9 bases; unmatched junction nucleotides: 0. The germline CDR1 and CDR2 sequences are SGHVS and FNYEAQ. This CDR3 has 12 amino acids. In nucleotides, the CDR3 is TGTGCCAGCAGCTTAGTAGCGGGTGAGCAGTTCTTC. Protein: CASSLVAGEQFF.

The table lists this clone with a count of one. The J gene is TRBJ2-7, the V gene TRBV6-5, with TRBD2 as a possible D gene (5 bases). The CDR3 has 13 amino acids. V dropped 8 bases and J dropped 3 bases, with 14 bases sitting between them. Germline assignment: CDR1 MNHEY and CDR2 SVGAGI. Here the CDR3 reads CASLRAEIYEQYF. Here the CDR3 DNA reads TGTGCCAGCCTTAGAGCGGAGATCTACGAGCAGTACTTC.

The J gene is TRBJ2-6, the V gene TRBV2; no reliable D call. The V gene's germline CDR1 is SNHLY and CDR2 FYNNEI. CDR3 length: 17 residues. V was clipped by 4 bases and J by 0 bases, with 13 bases between them. The CDR3 is CASSGWAGRSGANVLTF. For the CDR3, the DNA is TGTGCCAGCAGTGGTTGGGCAGGCCGCTCTGGGGCCAACGTCCTGACTTTC.

The chain recombines TRBV28 with TRBJ1-6; 8 positions match TRBD1. The CDR3 sequence is 16 residues long. Germline V gives CDR1 MDHEN, CDR2 SYDVKM. V dropped 5 bases and J dropped 7; count of bases not matched to a gene: 10. The CDR3 region has the DNA TGTGCCAGCAGTCGACTCGCCGGGACAGGAAATTCACCCCTCCACTTT. Protein: CASSRLAGTGNSPLHF.

The genes are TRBV4-1 and TRBJ1-6; perhaps TRBD1 as D (6 bases). This CDR3 region has 15 residues. Germline CDR1 reads MGHRA; CDR2 reads YSYEKL. The ends were cut back, 4 bases at V and 4 bases at J, with 11 bases in the middle. This CDR3 is CASSPGETYNSPLHF. In DNA form, the CDR3 reads TGCGCCAGCAGCCCAGGGGAAACTTATAATTCACCCCTCCACTTT.

The chain recombines TRBV7-3 with TRBJ2-2; D possibly corresponds to TRBD1 (6 bases). The CDR3 covers 14 residues. The V gene's germline CDR1 is SGHTA and CDR2 FQGTGA. V was cut by 5 bases and J by 6 bases, with 13 bases left in between. The CDR3, as DNA: TGTGCCAGCAGCACGGTACAGGGCTCCGGGGAGCTGTTTTTT. Its translation is CASSTVQGSGELFF.

The rearrangement joins TRBV12-3 or TRBV12-4 to TRBJ1-4; TRBD1 might be the D (6 bases). V lost 5 bases and J lost 8, with 12 bases in between. There are 13 residues in the CDR3. CDR3 sequence (DNA): TGTGCCAGCAGTCCCCGGGACAAAGAAAAACTGTTTTTT. Its protein is CASSPRDKEKLFF.

The chain combines TRBV5-1 with TRBJ2-7, with D unclear. The germline V gene encodes CDR1 SGHRS and CDR2 YFSETQ. Between the trimmed V and J ends, which lost 4 bases and 0 bases, there was a span of 5 bases. The CDR3 has 12 residues. The DNA for the CDR3 is TGCGCCAGCAGCCAAAACTCCTACGAGCAGTACTTC. Translated: CASSQNSYEQYF.

The rearrangement links TRBV7-9 to TRBJ2-3; possible D gene TRBD1, 6 bases. Germline V gene data show CDR1 as SEHNR and CDR2 as FQNEAQ (reference sequence). The CDR3 is made up of 15 amino acids. The germline V and J ends were trimmed by 1 base and 1 base, with 9 bases remaining between them. CDR3 bases: TGTGCCAGCAGCTTAGGGGGGCCCCGCACAGATACGCAGTATTTT. Encoded protein: CASSLGGPRTDTQYF.

This clone was seen more than once but under ten times. The rearrangement joins TRBV5-1 to TRBJ2-1, with TRBD2 matching 12 bases. Germline assignment: CDR1 SGHRS and CDR2 YFSETQ. CDR3 length: 16 residues. The J segment lost 9 bases and the V segment lost 0 bases, leaving 7 bases of the junction unmatched. The CDR3 nucleotides read TGCGCCAGCAGCTTGGAGGGACTAGCGGGTCGTGTTGAGCAGTTCTTC. This sequence encodes CASSLEGLAGRVEQFF.